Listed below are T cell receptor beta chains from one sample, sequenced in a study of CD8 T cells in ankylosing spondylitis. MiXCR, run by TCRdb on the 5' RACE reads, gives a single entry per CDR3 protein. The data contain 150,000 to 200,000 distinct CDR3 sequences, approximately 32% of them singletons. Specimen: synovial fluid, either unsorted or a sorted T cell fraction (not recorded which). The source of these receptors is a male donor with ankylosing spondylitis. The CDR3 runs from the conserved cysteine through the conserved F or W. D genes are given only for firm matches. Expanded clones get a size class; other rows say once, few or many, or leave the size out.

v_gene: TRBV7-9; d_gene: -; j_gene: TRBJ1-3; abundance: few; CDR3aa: CASPRNLSGNTIYF; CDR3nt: TGTGCCAGCCCGAGGAACCTCTCTGGAAACACCATATATTTT
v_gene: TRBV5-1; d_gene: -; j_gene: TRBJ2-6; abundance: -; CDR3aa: CASSFVGPSGANVLTF; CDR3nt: TGCGCCAGCAGCTTTGTTGGGCCCTCTGGGGCCAACGTCCTGACTTTC
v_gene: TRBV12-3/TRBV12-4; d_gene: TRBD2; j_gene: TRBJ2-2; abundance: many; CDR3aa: CASSPSGGGTGELFF; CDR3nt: TGTGCCAGCAGTCCTAGCGGGGGAGGGACCGGGGAGCTGTTTTTT
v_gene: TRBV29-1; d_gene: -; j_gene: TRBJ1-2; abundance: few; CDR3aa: CSVEVVNYGYTF; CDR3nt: TGCAGCGTTGAGGTGGTAAACTATGGCTACACCTTC
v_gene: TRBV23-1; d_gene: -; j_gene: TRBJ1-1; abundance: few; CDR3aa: CASSQGTYINFEAFF; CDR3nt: TGCGCCAGCAGTCAAGGGACCTACATTAATTTTGAAGCTTTCTTT
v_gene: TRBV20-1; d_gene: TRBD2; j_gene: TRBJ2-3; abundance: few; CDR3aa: CSARRTSGAATDTQYF; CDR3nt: TGCAGTGCTAGACGGACTAGCGGGGCGGCCACAGATACGCAGTATTTT
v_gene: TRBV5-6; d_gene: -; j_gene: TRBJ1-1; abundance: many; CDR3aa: CASSLRRNTEAFF; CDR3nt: TGTGCCAGCAGCTTACGACGGAACACTGAAGCTTTCTTT
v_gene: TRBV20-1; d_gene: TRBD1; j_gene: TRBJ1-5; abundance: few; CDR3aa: CSAGGQGNQPQHF; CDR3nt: TGCAGTGCTGGGGGACAGGGCAATCAGCCCCAGCATTTT
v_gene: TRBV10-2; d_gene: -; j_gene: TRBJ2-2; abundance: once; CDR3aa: CASSEEAGELFF; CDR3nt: TGCGCCAGCAGTGAGGAGGCCGGGGAGCTGTTTTTT
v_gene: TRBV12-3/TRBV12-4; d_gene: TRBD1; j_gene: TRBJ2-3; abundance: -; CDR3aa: CASSGTVGTDTQYF; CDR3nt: TGTGCCAGCAGTGGGACAGTTGGCACAGATACGCAGTATTTT
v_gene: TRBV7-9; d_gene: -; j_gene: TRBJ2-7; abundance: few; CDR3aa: CASSLQLYGSEQYF; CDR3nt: TGTGCCAGCAGCTTACAGTTGTACGGCTCCGAGCAGTACTTC
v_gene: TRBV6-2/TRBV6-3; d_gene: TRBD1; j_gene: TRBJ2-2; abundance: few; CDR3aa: CASSKGQGVNTGELFF; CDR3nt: TGTGCCAGCAGTAAAGGACAGGGAGTGAACACCGGGGAGCTGTTTTTT
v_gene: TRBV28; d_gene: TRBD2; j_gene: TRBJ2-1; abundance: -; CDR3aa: CASSSVAGGEVIEQFF; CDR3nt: TGTGCCAGCAGTTCCGTAGCGGGAGGGGAGGTTATTGAGCAGTTCTTC
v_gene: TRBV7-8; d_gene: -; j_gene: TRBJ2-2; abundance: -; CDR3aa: CASSLVPGELFF; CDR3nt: TGTGCCAGCAGCTTAGTTCCCGGGGAGCTGTTTTTT
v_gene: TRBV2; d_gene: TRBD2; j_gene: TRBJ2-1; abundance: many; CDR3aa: CASKAGGAYNEQFF; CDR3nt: TGTGCCAGCAAGGCGGGAGGGGCCTACAATGAGCAGTTCTTC
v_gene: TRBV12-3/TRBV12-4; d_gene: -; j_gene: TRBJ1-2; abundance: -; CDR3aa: CASNERGYGYTF; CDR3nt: TGTGCCAGCAACGAGAGGGGCTATGGCTACACCTTC
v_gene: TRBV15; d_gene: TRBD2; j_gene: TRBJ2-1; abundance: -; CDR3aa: CATSRDTGGSAEQFF; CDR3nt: TGTGCCACCAGCAGAGATACCGGGGGGTCCGCTGAGCAGTTCTTC
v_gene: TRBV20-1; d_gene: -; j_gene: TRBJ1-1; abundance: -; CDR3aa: CSARGKGMNTEASF; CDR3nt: TGCAGTGCTAGAGGAAAAGGGATGAACACTGAAGCTTCCTTT
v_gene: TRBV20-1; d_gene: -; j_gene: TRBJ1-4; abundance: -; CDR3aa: CSARDWRRGKLFF; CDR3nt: TGCAGTGCTAGAGACTGGCGAAGGGGGAAACTGTTTTTT
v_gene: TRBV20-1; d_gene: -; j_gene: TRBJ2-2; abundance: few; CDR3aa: CSAPTRNTGELFF; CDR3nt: TGCAGTGCTCCGACTAGAAACACCGGGGAGCTGTTTTTT
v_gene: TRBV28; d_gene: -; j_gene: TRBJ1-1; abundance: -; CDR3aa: CASSLSLGKGNTEAFF; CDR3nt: TGTGCCAGCAGTTTATCCCTCGGGAAGGGTAACACTGAAGCTTTCTTT
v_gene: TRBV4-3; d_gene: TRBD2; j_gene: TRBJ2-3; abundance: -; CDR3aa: CASSPGREYDTQYF; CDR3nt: TGCGCCAGCAGCCCAGGGCGGGAGTACGATACGCAGTATTTT
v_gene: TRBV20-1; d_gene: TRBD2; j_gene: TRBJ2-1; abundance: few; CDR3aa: CSAREMGLGTYNEQFF; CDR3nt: TGCAGTGCTAGAGAAATGGGACTAGGGACCTACAATGAGCAGTTCTTC
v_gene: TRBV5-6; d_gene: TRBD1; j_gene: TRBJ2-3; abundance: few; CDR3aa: CASRETGGGTDTQYF; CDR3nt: TGTGCCAGCAGGGAAACAGGGGGAGGCACAGATACGCAGTATTTT
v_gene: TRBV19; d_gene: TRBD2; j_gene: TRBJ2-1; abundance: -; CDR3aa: CASSTNSGSSYNEQFF; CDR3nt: TGTGCCAGTAGTACGAATAGCGGGAGCTCCTACAATGAGCAGTTCTTC
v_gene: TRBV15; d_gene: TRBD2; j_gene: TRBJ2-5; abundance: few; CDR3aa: CATSRGEGGVQETQYF; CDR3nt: TGTGCCACCAGCAGAGGGGAGGGAGGGGTCCAAGAGACCCAGTACTTC
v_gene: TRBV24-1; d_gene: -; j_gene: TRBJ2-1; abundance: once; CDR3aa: CATSDPTGLSYNEQFF; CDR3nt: TGTGCCACCAGTGACCCGACAGGACTCTCCTACAATGAGCAGTTCTTC
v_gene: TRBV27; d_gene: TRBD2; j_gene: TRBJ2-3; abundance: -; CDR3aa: CASSPTSGGVTQYF; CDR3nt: TGTGCCAGCAGCCCAACTAGCGGGGGGGTTACGCAGTATTTT
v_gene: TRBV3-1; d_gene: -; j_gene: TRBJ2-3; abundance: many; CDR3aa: CASSPGPVGTDTQYF; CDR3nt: TGTGCCAGCAGTCCAGGGCCCGTGGGCACAGATACGCAGTATTTT